This entry describes one TCR beta chain. The antigen is unknown. Relative to the germline gene, one junction end is altered; a read error may explain this. Isolation of CD4+ naive, central memory, regulatory and stem cell-like memory cells was achieved by sorting via CD45RO/CCR7/CD25/CD127/CD95/CD27. Isolated RNA was reverse transcribed in full, so expressed TCRB transcripts were sequenced. TCRdb keeps only in-frame clones here, not all; method: immunoSEQ multiplex PCR. The repertoire holds about 230,000 clones, 9% to 10% seen once, with around 0.037% in the top ten. CDR3 length equals 17 residues. Germline V gene lookup returns CDR1 SSHAT and CDR2 FNYEAQ (reference sequence). The data were obtained in a study of beta chain features in type 1 diabetes. Study-level results: Possibly, sequencing cDNA over-represented cells that had high TCR expression levels. PCR might pick shorter templates more often, in the same way for patients and controls. Relative to healthy donors, patients appeared to have naive, central memory and Treg TCRB repertoires that were more similar.

This chain joins TRBV7-7 and TRBJ2-3; no clear D. The receptor comes from a woman between 18 and 29 years old in good health. The sample taken for sequencing was naive CD4+ T cells from blood. CDR3 DNA sequence: TGTGCTAGCAGCTCCGGCCCGTGGCCCCGGGGCACAGATACGCAGTATTTT. Residues: CASSSGPWPRGTDTQYF.